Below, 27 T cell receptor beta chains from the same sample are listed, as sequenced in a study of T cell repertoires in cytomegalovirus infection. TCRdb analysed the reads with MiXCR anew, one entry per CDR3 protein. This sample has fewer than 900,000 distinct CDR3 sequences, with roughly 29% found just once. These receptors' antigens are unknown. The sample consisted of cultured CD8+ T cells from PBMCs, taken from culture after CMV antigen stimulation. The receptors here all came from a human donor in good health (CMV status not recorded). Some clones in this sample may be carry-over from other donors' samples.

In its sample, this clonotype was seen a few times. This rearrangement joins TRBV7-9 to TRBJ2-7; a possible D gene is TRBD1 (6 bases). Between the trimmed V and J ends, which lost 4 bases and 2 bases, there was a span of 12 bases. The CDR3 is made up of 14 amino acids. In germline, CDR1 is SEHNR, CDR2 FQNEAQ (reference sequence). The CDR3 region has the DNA TGTGCCAGCAGCTCAGACAGGTATCCCTACGAGCAGTACGTC. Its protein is CASSSDRYPYEQYV.

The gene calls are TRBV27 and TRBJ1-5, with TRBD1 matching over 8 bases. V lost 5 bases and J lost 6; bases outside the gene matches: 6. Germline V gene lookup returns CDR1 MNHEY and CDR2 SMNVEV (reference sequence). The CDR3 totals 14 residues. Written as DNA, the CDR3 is TGTGCCAGCAGTCCCGGACAGGGTGCTCAGCCCCAGCATTTT. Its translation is CASSPGQGAQPQHF.

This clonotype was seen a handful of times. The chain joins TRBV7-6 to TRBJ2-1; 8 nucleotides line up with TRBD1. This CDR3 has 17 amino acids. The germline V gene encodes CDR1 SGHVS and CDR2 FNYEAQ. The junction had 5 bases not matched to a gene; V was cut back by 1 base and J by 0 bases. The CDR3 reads CASSLEGQVLSYNEQFF. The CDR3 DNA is TGTGCCAGCAGCTTAGAGGGACAGGTCCTCTCCTACAATGAGCAGTTCTTC.

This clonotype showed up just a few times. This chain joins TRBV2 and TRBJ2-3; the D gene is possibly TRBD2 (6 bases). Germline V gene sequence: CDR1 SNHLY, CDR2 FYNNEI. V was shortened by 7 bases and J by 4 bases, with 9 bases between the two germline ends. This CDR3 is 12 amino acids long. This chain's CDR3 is CASMGRPDTQYF. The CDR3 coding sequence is TGTGCCAGCATGGGGAGGCCAGATACGCAGTATTTT.

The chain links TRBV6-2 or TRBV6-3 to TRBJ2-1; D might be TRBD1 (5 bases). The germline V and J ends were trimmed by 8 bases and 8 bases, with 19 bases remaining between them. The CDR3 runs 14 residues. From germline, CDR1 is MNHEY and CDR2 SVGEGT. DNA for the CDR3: TGTGCCAGCGGCATCAGGGCCGGTAACGATGAGCAGTTCTTC. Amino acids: CASGIRAGNDEQFF.

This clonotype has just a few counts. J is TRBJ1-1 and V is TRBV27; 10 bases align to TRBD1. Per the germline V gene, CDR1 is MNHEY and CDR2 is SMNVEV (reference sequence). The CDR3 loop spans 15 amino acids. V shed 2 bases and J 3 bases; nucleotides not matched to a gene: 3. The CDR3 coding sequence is TGTGCCAGCAGTTTACGGACAGGGGGGCACACTGAAGCTTTCTTT. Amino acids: CASSLRTGGHTEAFF.

The DNA for the CDR3 is TGTGCCAGCACCCTTCGCGGCTTCCCAGATACGCAGTATTTT. Its translation is CASTLRGFPDTQYF. This rearrangement joins TRBV28 to TRBJ2-3; D is ambiguous. Germline V lookup: CDR1 MDHEN, CDR2 SYDVKM. V was shortened by 7 bases and J by 4 bases, with 15 bases between the two germline ends. The CDR3 is 14 residues long.

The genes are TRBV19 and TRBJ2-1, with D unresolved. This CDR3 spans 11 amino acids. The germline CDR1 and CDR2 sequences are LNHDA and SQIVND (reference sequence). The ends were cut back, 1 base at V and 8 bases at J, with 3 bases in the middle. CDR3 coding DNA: TGTGCCAGTAGTATAGGGGATGAGCAGTTCTTC. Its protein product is CASSIGDEQFF. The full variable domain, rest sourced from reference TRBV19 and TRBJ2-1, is DGGITQSPKYLFRKEGQNVTLSCEQNLNHDAMYWYRQDPGQGLRLIYYSQIVNDFQKGDIAEGYSVSREKKESFPLTVTSAQKNPTAFYLCASSIGDEQFFGPGTRLTVL.

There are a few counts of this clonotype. This chain's CDR3 is CASSFSGGRTEAFF. CDR3 bases: TGTGCCAGCAGCTTTTCAGGGGGCCGGACTGAAGCTTTCTTT. The chain uses TRBV7-9 and TRBJ1-1, with TRBD1 matching over 8 bases. The CDR3 extends over 14 amino acids. Germline values: CDR1 SEHNR, CDR2 FQNEAQ (reference sequence). Trimming removed 3 bases from V and 5 bases from J; junction bases left unmatched: 5.

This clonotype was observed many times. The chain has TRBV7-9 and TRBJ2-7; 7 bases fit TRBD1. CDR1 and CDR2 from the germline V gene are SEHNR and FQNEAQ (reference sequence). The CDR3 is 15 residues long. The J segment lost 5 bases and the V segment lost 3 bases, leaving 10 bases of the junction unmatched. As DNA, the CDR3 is TGTGCCAGCAGCTTCTCAAGGACAGGATGGGACGAGCAGTACTTC. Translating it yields CASSFSRTGWDEQYF.

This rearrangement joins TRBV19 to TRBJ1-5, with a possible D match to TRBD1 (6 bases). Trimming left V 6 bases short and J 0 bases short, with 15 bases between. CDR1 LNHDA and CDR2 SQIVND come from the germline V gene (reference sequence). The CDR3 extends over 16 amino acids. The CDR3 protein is CASSIGQIYSNQPQHF. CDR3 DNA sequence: TGTGCCAGTAGCATCGGACAGATTTATAGCAATCAGCCCCAGCATTTT.

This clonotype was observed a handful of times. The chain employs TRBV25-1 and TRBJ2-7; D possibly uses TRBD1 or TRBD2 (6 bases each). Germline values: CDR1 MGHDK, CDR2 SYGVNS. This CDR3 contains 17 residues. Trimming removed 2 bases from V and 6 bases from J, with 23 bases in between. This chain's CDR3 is CASSEHRWGQGAGEQYF. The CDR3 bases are TGTGCCAGCAGTGAACATCGGTGGGGGCAGGGAGCGGGCGAGCAGTACTTC.

The CDR3 sequence: CASSSLAGNFEQYF. CDR3 nucleotides: TGTGCCAGCAGTTCTCTAGCGGGGAACTTCGAGCAGTACTTC. The chain uses TRBV27 and TRBJ2-7; TRBD2 matches 9 bases. Looked up from germline, CDR1 is MNHEY and CDR2 is SMNVEV (reference sequence). The CDR3 has 14 residues. The J segment lost 6 bases and the V segment lost 4 bases, leaving 7 bases of the junction unmatched.

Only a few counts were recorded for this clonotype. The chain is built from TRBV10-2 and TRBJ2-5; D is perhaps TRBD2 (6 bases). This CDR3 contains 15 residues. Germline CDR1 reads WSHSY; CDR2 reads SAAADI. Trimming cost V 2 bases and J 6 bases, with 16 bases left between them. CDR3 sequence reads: CASSESPRGLKTQYF. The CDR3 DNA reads TGCGCCAGCAGTGAGAGTCCGCGGGGTCTAAAGACCCAGTACTTC.

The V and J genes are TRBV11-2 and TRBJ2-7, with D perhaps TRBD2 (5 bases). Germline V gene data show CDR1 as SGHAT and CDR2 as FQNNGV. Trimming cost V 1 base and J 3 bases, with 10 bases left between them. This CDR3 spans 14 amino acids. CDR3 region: CASSLVRGYYEQYF. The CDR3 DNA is TGTGCCAGCAGCTTAGTACGGGGATACTACGAGCAGTACTTC.

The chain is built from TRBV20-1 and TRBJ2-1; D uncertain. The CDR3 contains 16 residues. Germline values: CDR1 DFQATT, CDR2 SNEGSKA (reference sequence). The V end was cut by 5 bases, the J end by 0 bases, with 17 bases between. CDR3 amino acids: CSAPTPNLSSYNEQFF. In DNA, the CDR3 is TGCAGTGCTCCGACGCCTAACTTAAGCTCCTACAATGAGCAGTTCTTC.

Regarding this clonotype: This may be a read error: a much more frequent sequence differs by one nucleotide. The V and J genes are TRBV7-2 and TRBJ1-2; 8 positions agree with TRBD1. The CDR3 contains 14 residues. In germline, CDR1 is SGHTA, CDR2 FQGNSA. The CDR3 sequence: CASSFLRDRNGYSF. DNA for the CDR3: TGTGCCAGCAGCTTCCTCAGGGACAGGAATGGCTACTCCTTC.

CDR3 sequence: CASKTRCNNEKLFF. CDR3 bases: TGTGCCAGCAAAACTCGTTGCAATAATGAAAAACTGTTTTTT. This chain links TRBV12-3 or TRBV12-4 with TRBJ1-4; no definite D call. There are 14 residues in the CDR3. Trimming pared 7 bases from V and 4 bases from J, leaving 13 bases between.

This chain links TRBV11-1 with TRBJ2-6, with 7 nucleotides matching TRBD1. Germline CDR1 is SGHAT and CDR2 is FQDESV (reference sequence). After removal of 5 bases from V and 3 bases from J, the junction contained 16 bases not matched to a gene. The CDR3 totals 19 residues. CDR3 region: CASSLPTGLLSGGANVLTF. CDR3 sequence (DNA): TGTGCCAGCAGCCTACCGACAGGGTTACTCTCGGGTGGGGCCAACGTCCTGACTTTC.

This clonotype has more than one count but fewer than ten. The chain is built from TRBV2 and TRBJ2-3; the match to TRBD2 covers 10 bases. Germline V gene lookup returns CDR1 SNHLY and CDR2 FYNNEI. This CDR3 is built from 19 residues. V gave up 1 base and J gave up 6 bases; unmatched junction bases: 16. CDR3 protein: CASSEGAASTSGVGDTQYF. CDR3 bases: TGTGCCAGCAGTGAAGGTGCGGCGTCCACTAGCGGGGTCGGGGATACGCAGTATTTT.

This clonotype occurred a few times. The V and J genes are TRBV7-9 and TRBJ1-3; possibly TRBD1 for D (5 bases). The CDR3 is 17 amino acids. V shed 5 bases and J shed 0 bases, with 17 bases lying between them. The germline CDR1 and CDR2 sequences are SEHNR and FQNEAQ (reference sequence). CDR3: CASSPRQPSASGNTIYF. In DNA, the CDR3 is TGTGCCAGCAGCCCACGACAGCCCTCGGCCTCTGGAAACACCATATATTTT.

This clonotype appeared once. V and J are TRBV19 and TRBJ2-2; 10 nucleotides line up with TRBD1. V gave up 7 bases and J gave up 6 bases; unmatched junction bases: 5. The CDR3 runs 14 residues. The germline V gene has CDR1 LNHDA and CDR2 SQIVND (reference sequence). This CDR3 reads CASTAGQGSGELFF. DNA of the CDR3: TGTGCCAGTACCGCGGGACAGGGGTCCGGGGAGCTGTTTTTT.

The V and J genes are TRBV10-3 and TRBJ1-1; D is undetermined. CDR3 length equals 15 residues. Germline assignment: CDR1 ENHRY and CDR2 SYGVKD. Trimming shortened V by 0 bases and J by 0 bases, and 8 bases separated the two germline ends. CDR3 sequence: CAISESEQMNTEAFF. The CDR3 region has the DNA TGTGCCATCAGTGAGTCTGAACAAATGAACACTGAAGCTTTCTTT.

CDR3 sequence (DNA): TGTGCCAGCTCACTCGGGACAACAGCTTTAAACACTGAAGCTTTCTTT. Translating gives CASSLGTTALNTEAFF. The chain is built from TRBV18 and TRBJ1-1; D is possibly TRBD1 (6 bases). Germline values: CDR1 KGHSH, CDR2 LQKENI. Trimming took off 4 bases at V and 2 bases at J, with 17 bases between the two ends. This CDR3 is built from 16 residues.

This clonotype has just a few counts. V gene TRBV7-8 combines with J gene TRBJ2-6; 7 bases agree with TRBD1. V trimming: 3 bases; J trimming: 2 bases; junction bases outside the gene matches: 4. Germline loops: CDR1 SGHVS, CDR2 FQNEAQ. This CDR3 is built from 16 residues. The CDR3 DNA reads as TGTGCCAGCAGCTTCCGAGACAGGGCTGGGGCCAACGTCCTGACTTTC. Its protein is CASSFRDRAGANVLTF. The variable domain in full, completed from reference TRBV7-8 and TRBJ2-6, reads GAGVSQSPRYKVAKRGQDVALRCDPISGHVSLFWYQQALGQGPEFLTYFQNEAQLDKSGLPSDRFFAERPEGSVSTLKIQRTQQEDSAVYLCASSFRDRAGANVLTFGAGSRLTVL.

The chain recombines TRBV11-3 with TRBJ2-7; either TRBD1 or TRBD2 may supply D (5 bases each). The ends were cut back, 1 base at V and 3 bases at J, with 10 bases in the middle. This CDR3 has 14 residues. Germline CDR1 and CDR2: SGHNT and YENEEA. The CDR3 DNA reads TGTGCCAGCAGCTTAGGGGGACGGGACTACGAGCAGTACTTC. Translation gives CASSLGGRDYEQYF.

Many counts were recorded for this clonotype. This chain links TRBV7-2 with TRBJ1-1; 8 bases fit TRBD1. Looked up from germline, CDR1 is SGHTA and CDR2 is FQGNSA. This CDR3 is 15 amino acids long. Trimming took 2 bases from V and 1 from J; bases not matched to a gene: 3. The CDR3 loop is CASSLTGQGNTEAFF. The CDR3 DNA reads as TGTGCCAGCAGCTTAACTGGACAGGGGAACACTGAAGCTTTCTTT.